Below, one TCR beta chain is given with its context. The sample holds a few counts of this clone. Its recognized antigen is unknown. Base qualities are not at hand, and no much larger clone is one base apart. The CDR3 regions of human TCRbeta chains were analyzed by immunosequencing. The authors' analysis ran thus. TCRs in the repertoires were matched against a reference library of SARS-CoV-2-specific TCRs that had been generated with the MIRA antigen-specificity platform. Breadth was defined as the fraction of unique TCRs that were SARS-CoV-2-associated, and depth was defined as the fraction of total T cells that were SARS-CoV-2-associated. Using the MIRA data, each spike-specific TCR was mapped to the spike region that the TCR reacts to and placed in a CD4 or CD8 class. Log10-transformed breadth and depth values were compared by one-way ANOVA with Sidak's multiple comparisons tests. TCRdb re-hosts the immuneACCESS table, in-frame sequences only. Its copies lack some clones; in the studies checked, an unresolved V gene accounts for under half of them, and the cause for the rest is not known. Clone size and V and J calls were adopted from that table, with D and trimming inferred from the DNA. Within this sample are more than 90,000 clones, with just over 85% of them counted one time only. Approximately 16% of the sample is held by the ten biggest clonotypes.

After removal of 5 bases from V and 3 bases from J, the junction retains 6 bases not matched to a gene. In the germline V gene (reference sequence), CDR1 corresponds to SEHNR and CDR2 to FQNEAQ. The CDR3 sequence holds 15 residues, the cysteine and phenylalanine included. The retained sequence is limited to the CDR3, 45 bases, with the frame set at the first base. The label giving this sample's time point can be read as: about 28 days (+/-7) after the second vaccine dose. AZD1222 recipients with second doses at about 4 weeks or about 12 weeks were pooled, because spike-specific TCR depth and breadth did not differ between schedules. Vaccinee samples came from UK trials COV001 and COV002, including a single-blind randomized controlled phase 2/3 trial of AZD1222 (ChAdOx1 nCoV-19) in healthy adults. For TCRbeta chain sequencing, PBMC samples from trial participants were taken at day 0 and at day 28 after the second dose.

This sample is drawn from a study of T cell responses to AZD1222 COVID-19 vaccine (dated by TCRdb to the early 2020s). Looking at the study overall: A total of 233 trial participants underwent TCR sequencing, of whom about 210 had received two doses of AZD1222 and roughly 26 had received two doses of the MenACWY control vaccine. Enrollment into the trials was organized by age into subgroups of 18-55, 56-69 and 70-plus years, and those subgroups contained approximately 150, 30 and 60 TCR-sequenced participants, respectively. Findings and caveats that apply to the study as a whole: Conclusions about previously exposed vaccinees are limited because only a handful of AZD1222 recipients were SARS-CoV-2 seropositive at baseline. Spike-specific TCR breadth and depth rose significantly after two AZD1222 doses compared with day 0 and with MenACWY recipients. Vaccine-associated CD4 TCRs spanned the whole spike protein, with dominant responses in regions 160-218 and 743-854. Most participants were white British and females outnumbered males, and the authors suggested that clonal diversity may have been underestimated. Reportedly, close to half of the unique spike-specific TCRs recognized epitopes lying outside the regions that are mutated in the B.1.351 and B.1.1.7 variants. In the small 56-69-year group, the increase in depth fell short of significance, most likely because of low power. Because no day 14 peak-response samples were available, the repertoires could be characterized only after the peak T cell response.

The V and J segments used are TRBV7-9 and TRBJ2-1; TRBD1 lines up with 8 middle nucleotides. Source: peripheral blood, taken 28 days after the second AZD1222 dose. The sequence derives from an adult who received the AZD1222 COVID-19 vaccine. The DNA reads TGTGCCAGCAGCGCCGGGACAGGTTTCTACAATGAGCAGTTCTTC. This gives the protein CASSAGTGFYNEQFF. The CDR3 plus the reference TRBV7-9 and TRBJ2-1 genes for the other parts give the full variable domain: DTGVSQNPRHKITKRGQNVTFRCDPISEHNRLYWYRQTLGQGPEFLTYFQNEAQLEKSRLLSDRFSAERPKGSFSTLEIQRTEQGDSAMYLCASSAGTGFYNEQFFGPGTRLTVL.